This T cell receptor (beta chain) was identified during a study of CD8 T cells in Susac syndrome. Germline V gene sequence: CDR1 LNHDA, CDR2 SQIVND (reference sequence). This CDR3 region has 18 residues. Trimming at V came to 7 bases and at J to 4 bases, leaving 15 bases not matched to a gene. This clonotype occurred once. RNA in amounts of about 0.45 to 1 ug was reverse transcribed with random hexamers. One entry per CDR3 protein results from TCRdb running MiXCR on the immunoSEQ multiplex PCR reads. Altogether over 150,000 distinct CDR3 sequences are present, 95% to 97% being singletons, with the ten largest covering 0.1% to 0.15%.

Sequencing was performed on CD4+ T cells from PBMCs. The gene calls are TRBV19 and TRBJ2-6, with 8 bases matching TRBD1. This receptor was identified in a human donor with Susac syndrome. The CDR3 loop reads CASINAGQGARGANVLTF. CDR3 nucleotide sequence: TGTGCCAGTATAAATGCGGGTCAGGGGGCGCGCGGGGCCAACGTCCTGACTTTC.